Listed here is a single TCR beta chain. The data were obtained in a study of control samples from healthy donors and cancer patients. TCRdb's table, derived via immunoSEQ multiplex PCR, lists solely in-frame clones and lacks some. The repertoire includes 150,000 or so clones, around 94% of them detected once, and 10% to 15% sits in the top ten. The V and J ends lost 0 bases and 11 bases respectively, with 13 bases between them. The CDR3 extends over 13 amino acids. Germline CDR1 reads MNHEY; CDR2 reads SVGAGI. Specimen: blood. V and J are TRBV6-5 and TRBJ1-2; D is uncertain. The sequence came from a man aged 40-55 years in good health. CDR3: CASSYSAAEQYTF. The CDR3 DNA is TGTGCCAGCAGTTACTCGGCCGCTGAGCAGTACACCTTC.